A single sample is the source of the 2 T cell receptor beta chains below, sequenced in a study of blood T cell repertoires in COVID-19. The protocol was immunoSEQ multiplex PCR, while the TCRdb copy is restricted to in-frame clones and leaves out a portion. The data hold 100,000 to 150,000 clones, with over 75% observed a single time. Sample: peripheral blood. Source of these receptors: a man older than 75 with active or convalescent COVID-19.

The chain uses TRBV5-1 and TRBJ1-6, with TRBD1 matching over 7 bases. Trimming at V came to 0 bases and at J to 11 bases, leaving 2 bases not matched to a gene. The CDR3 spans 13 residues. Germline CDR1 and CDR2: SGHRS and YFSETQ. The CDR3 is CASSLDRGTPLHF. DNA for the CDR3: TGCGCCAGCAGCTTGGACAGGGGAACACCCCTCCACTTT. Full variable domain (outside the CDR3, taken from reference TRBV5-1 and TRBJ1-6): KAGVTQTPRYLIKTRGQQVTLSCSPISGHRSVSWYQQTPGQGLQFLFEYFSETQRNKGNFPGRFSGRQFSNSRSEMNVSTLELGDSALYLCASSLDRGTPLHFGNGTRLTVT.

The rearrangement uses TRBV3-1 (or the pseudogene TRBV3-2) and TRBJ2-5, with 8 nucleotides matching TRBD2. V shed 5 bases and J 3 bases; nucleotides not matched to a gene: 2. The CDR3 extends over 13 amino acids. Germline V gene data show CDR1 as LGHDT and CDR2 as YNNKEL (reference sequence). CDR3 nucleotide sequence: TGTGCCAGCAGCTTACTAGCGGAAGAGACCCAGTACTTC. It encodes CASSLLAEETQYF.